What follows describes a single T cell receptor beta chain. Profiled with immunoSEQ multiplex PCR; TCRdb holds only in-frame clones, not every one. The sample carries millions of clones, about 95% recorded once. This entry is derived from a study of shared clonotypes between healthy human individuals. In germline, CDR1 is LGHNA, CDR2 YSLEER. The CDR3 extends over 15 amino acids. V was clipped by 6 bases and J by 0 bases, with 12 bases between them. This chain connects TRBV4-3 to TRBJ2-1; D tentatively fits TRBD1 or TRBD2 (5 bases each). This clonotype originated in a man aged 18 to 29 in good health. Sequencing was done on a sample of naive CD4+ T cells sorted from blood. Subset in this sample: CD45RA+ positively selected. In DNA, the CDR3 is TGCGCCAGCAGACGGGACGAACTCTCCTACAATGAGCAGTTCTTC. Translation gives CASRRDELSYNEQFF.